The entry that follows covers one T cell receptor beta chain sequence. Its cognate antigen has yet to be identified. Reads for this sample came from an Illumina HiSeq 2000. TCR beta cDNA libraries were prepared using 5'RACE template switching, which introduced a universal primer site and unique molecular identifiers. Synthesis of cDNA was primed from the TCR beta constant segment and was followed by two consecutive PCR amplification steps. The authors' pipeline ran thus. MIGEC was used to demultiplex reads and group reads by UMI, and MiTCR was used to assemble and quantify clonotypes. To exclude erroneous sequences, only TCR cDNA sequences supported by at least two reads were retained. Downstream repertoire analysis used the tcR package, and clonotypes were matched across fractions by CDR3 nucleotide sequence plus V segment. VDJmatch was used to annotate antigen specificity against VDJdb, with one amino acid substitution in CDR3 permitted. TCRdb reprocessed the public reads and reports one entry per CDR3 protein sequence, without DNA. The V and J calls come from TCRdb's annotation, not from the publication. The table kept for this sample lists hundreds of thousands of distinct CDR3 sequences. About 4.2% of the sample rests with the top ten.

From a lookup of the germline V gene, CDR1 and CDR2 are SGHTA and FQGNSA. Its CDR3 holds 15 amino acids, cysteine through phenylalanine. DNA is not on record. HCMV-specific IgG was detected in serum with a commercial ELISA kit to determine HCMV serostatus. Peripheral blood mononuclear cells were isolated from blood by Ficoll density gradient centrifugation. This sample was taken from a study of T cells expressing NK-cell markers (dated by TCRdb to 2020 to 2021). With respect to the entire study: Three sorted T-cell subsets (CD3+CD56+NKG2C+, CD3+CD56+NKG2C- and CD3+CD56-NKG2C+) from seven to nine donors had their TCR beta-chain repertoires profiled. Seven of the eight sequenced donors were HCMV-seropositive and one was HCMV-seronegative. The eight sequenced donors were randomly selected healthy volunteers, three men and five women. Sequencing of the libraries produced 2 x 150 bp reads on Illumina HiSeq 2000/2500, MiSeq or NextSeq.

The research as a whole found: In 5 to 7 donors, the dominant CD3+CD56+NKG2C+ clonotypes ranked among the top 10 CD8+ clonotypes, making up about 1.0-7.5% of CD8+ T cells. Whether the expanded NKG2C-expressing T cell clones were specific for HCMV antigens was left unclear. Those dominant clonotypes were again the most abundant among CD3+CD56-NKG2C+ cells in several donors, at about 25-60.1%.

Sequenced: blood T cells: a sorted CD56 or NKG2C T cell subset, CD4+ or CD8+ T cells, or bulk PBMC T cells (not recorded which). The receptor's source is a woman between 18 and 75 years old in good health. The sequence is built from TRBV7-2 and TRBJ2-2. The CDR3 corresponds to CASSLTGSNTGELFF.